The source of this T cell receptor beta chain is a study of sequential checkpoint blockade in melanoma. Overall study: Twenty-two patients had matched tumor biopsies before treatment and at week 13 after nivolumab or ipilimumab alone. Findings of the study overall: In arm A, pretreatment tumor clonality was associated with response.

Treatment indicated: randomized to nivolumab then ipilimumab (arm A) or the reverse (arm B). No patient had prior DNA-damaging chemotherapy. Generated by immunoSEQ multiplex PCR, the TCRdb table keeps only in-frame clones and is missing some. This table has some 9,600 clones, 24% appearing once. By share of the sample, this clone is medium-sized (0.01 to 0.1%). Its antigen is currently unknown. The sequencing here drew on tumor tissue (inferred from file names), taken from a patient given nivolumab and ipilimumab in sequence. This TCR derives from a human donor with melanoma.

The CDR3 sequence is CASSFTGGANEKLFF. The CDR3 region has the DNA TGTGCCAGCAGCTTCACTGGGGGCGCTAATGAAAAACTGTTTTTT. The chain employs TRBV11-3 and TRBJ1-4; weak D call: TRBD1 (6 bases). Trimming pared 3 bases from V and 3 bases from J, leaving 11 bases between. The CDR3 runs to 15 residues. Germline lookup yields CDR1 SGHNT and CDR2 YENEEA.